These 18 T cell receptor beta chains were sequenced from one sample in a study of blood T cell repertoires in COVID-19 (dated by TCRdb to about 2020). The library was obtained by the immunoSEQ multiplex PCR assay. TCRdb holds this immuneACCESS table with in-frame rearrangements only. Some clones are missing; in checked studies, unresolved V genes explain under half, and the rest has no known cause. This sample has around 180,000 clones in its table, and about 87% of those were observed once. Of the sample, around 2.7% is held by the ten largest clones. Input material: peripheral blood. All receptors derive from a man aged 35 to 55 with active or convalescent COVID-19.

In its sample, this clone was seen once. V is TRBV2 and J is TRBJ1-5; no firm D call. Germline CDR1 reads SNHLY; CDR2 reads FYNNEI. V dropped 6 bases and J dropped 0 bases, with 3 bases sitting between them. This CDR3 has 12 residues. The CDR3: CASSGSNQPQHF. The CDR3 coding sequence is TGTGCCAGCAGCGGTAGCAATCAGCCCCAGCATTTT.

This clone was found once. The rearrangement joins TRBV2 to TRBJ1-5, with D perhaps TRBD1 (6 bases). The CDR3 length is 15 residues. Looked up from germline, CDR1 is SNHLY and CDR2 is FYNNEI. Trimming stripped 7 bases from V and 0 bases from J, with 13 bases between. CDR3 nucleotide sequence: TGTGCCAGCAACCTGGACAGTTATAGCAATCAGCCCCAGCATTTT. Protein: CASNLDSYSNQPQHF.

CDR3 nucleotides: TGTGCCAGCAGCTTGAAGGAGGGATTGGGGCCCCAGCATTTT. It codes for CASSLKEGLGPQHF. V and J are TRBV5-5 and TRBJ1-5; D unclear. Trimming pared 1 base from V and 9 bases from J, leaving 14 bases between. This CDR3 contains 14 residues. Germline V gene sequence: CDR1 SGHKS, CDR2 YYEKEE (reference sequence).

V usage is TRBV13 and J usage is TRBJ1-6, with TRBD1 matching 7 bases. Germline V CDR1 and CDR2: PRHDT, FYEKMQ (reference sequence). The CDR3 runs to 15 residues. V lost 5 bases and J lost 7; bases outside the gene matches: 8. The CDR3 spells CASSMTGTRNSPLHF. The CDR3 DNA follows: TGTGCCAGCAGCATGACAGGGACCCGAAATTCACCCCTCCACTTT.

This clone appeared once. This rearrangement joins TRBV2 to TRBJ1-2; perhaps TRBD1 as D (5 bases). Germline assignment: CDR1 SNHLY and CDR2 FYNNEI. V lost 5 bases and J lost 0, with 13 bases in between. This CDR3 is 15 amino acids long. CDR3 in DNA: TGTGCCAGCAGTCGCCGGGGGGAAGCTAACTATGGCTACACCTTC. Amino acid sequence: CASSRRGEANYGYTF. The whole variable domain, remainder taken from reference TRBV2 and TRBJ1-2, is EPEVTQTPSHQVTQMGQEVILRCVPISNHLYFYWYRQILGQKVEFLVSFYNNEISEKSEIFDDQFSVERPDGSNFTLKIRSTKLEDSAMYFCASSRRGEANYGYTFGSGTRLTVV.

The CDR3 is CASSERGQFYTEAFF. The CDR3 region has the DNA TGTGCCAGCAGTGAAAGGGGGCAGTTCTACACTGAAGCTTTCTTT. This chain uses TRBV2 with TRBJ1-1, with 7 bases aligning to TRBD1. Germline CDR1 and CDR2: SNHLY and FYNNEI. V lost 2 bases to trimming and J lost 3 bases; unmatched junction nucleotides: 6. The CDR3 is 15 residues long.

Turning to this clone: At one boundary the junction diverges from the germline segment, which might be a read error. The chain has TRBV15 and TRBJ2-1; weak D call: TRBD1 (6 bases). Per the germline V gene, CDR1 is LNHNV and CDR2 is YYDKDF (reference sequence). The CDR3 runs to 13 residues. The CDR3, as DNA: TGTGCCACCAGCAGTAACCGGGACAACGAGCAGTTCTTC. It specifies CATSSNRDNEQFF.

This clone was detected many times. The chain joins TRBV14 to TRBJ1-6; 7 positions agree with TRBD1. The V gene end was trimmed by 9 bases and the J gene end by 4 bases; junction bases not matched to a gene: 6. CDR3 length equals 14 residues. CDR1 is SGHDN, CDR2 FVKESK, per germline. The CDR3 sequence is CASKGAAYNSPLHF. As DNA, the CDR3 is TGTGCCAGTAAGGGGGCTGCGTATAATTCACCCCTCCACTTT.

This clone was counted only a few times. The same CDR3 arises from other DNA sequences in this sample as well. Written as DNA, the CDR3 is TGTGCCAGCAGTGAAGCCGGGCGGGACTATGGCTACACCTTC. Protein sequence: CASSEAGRDYGYTF. V gene TRBV2 combines with J gene TRBJ1-2, with D unclear. Germline CDR1 reads SNHLY; CDR2 reads FYNNEI. The CDR3 sequence is 14 residues long. V was shortened by 0 bases and J by 3 bases, with 8 bases between the two germline ends.

The chain combines TRBV28 with TRBJ1-5; 10 bases line up with TRBD1. After removal of 6 bases from V and 4 bases from J, the junction contained 3 bases not matched to a gene. CDR3 length: 14 residues. The germline CDR1 and CDR2 sequences are MDHEN and SYDVKM. The CDR3 spells CASRGQGFNQPQHF. The CDR3 region has the DNA TGTGCCAGCAGGGGACAGGGGTTTAATCAGCCCCAGCATTTT.

The chain combines TRBV11-2 with TRBJ2-1; D perhaps matches TRBD1 (5 bases). CDR3 size: 17 residues. The V gene's germline CDR1 is SGHAT and CDR2 FQNNGV. V lost 5 bases to trimming and J lost 6 bases, with 23 bases between them. The CDR3 nucleotides are TGTGCCAGCAGCCAACAAAAAGGCAGGGTGTGGTTCAATGAGCAGTTCTTC. Its protein is CASSQQKGRVWFNEQFF. The complete variable domain, with remaining parts taken from reference TRBV11-2 and TRBJ2-1, reads EAGVAQSPRYKIIEKRQSVAFWCNPISGHATLYWYQQILGQGPKLLIQFQNNGVVDDSQLPKDRFSAERLKGVDSTLKIQPAKLEDSAVYLCASSQQKGRVWFNEQFFGPGTRLTVL.

The CDR3 is CASRVDRAGYTF. The CDR3 coding sequence is TGTGCCAGCAGAGTTGACAGGGCCGGCTACACCTTC. The V gene is TRBV5-6, the J gene TRBJ1-2; 7 nucleotides line up with TRBD1. Trimming cost V 5 bases and J 8 bases; bases outside gene matches: 6. The CDR3 is 12 residues long. CDR1 is SGHDT and CDR2 is YYEEEE in the germline V gene.

The chain employs TRBV7-8 and TRBJ2-7; D possibly corresponds to TRBD1 (6 bases). Trimming stripped 8 bases from V and 2 bases from J, with 16 bases between. This CDR3 has 14 amino acids. Germline V gives CDR1 SGHVS, CDR2 FQNEAQ. DNA for the CDR3: TGTGCCAGCGGGATACCGGGACAAGCCTACGAGCAGTACTTC. Its translation: CASGIPGQAYEQYF.

The chain employs TRBV6-2 or TRBV6-3 and TRBJ2-7; D perhaps matches TRBD2 (6 bases). The CDR3 spans 15 residues. The germline V and J ends were trimmed by 0 bases and 4 bases, with 13 bases remaining between them. Germline V gene data show CDR1 as MNHEY and CDR2 as SVGEGT. The CDR3 is CASSYSPGGDYEQYF. CDR3 in DNA: TGTGCCAGCAGTTACTCGCCCGGGGGTGATTACGAGCAGTACTTC.

The chain links TRBV7-2 to TRBJ2-5; TRBD2 might be the D (6 bases). Trimming shortened V by 4 bases and J by 5 bases, and 14 bases separated the two germline ends. Germline V gene data show CDR1 as SGHTA and CDR2 as FQGNSA. This CDR3 comprises 14 residues. The CDR3 spells CASSSRTGGETQYF. CDR3 bases: TGTGCCAGCAGCTCTAGGACTGGAGGGGAGACCCAGTACTTC.

The DNA of the CDR3 is TGTGCCAGCAGCAGGACTAGCGGGGGGCCCGTCGGGACCCAGTACTTC. Its protein product is CASSRTSGGPVGTQYF. This sequence joins TRBV5-5 and TRBJ2-5; 14 nucleotides match TRBD2. In germline, CDR1 is SGHKS, CDR2 YYEKEE (reference sequence). The CDR3 runs to 16 residues. V shed 4 bases, J shed 7 bases, and the junction held 9 bases outside the gene matches.

The chain employs TRBV2 and TRBJ1-2; D may be TRBD1 (5 bases). This CDR3 is built from 15 residues. Per the germline V gene, CDR1 is SNHLY and CDR2 is FYNNEI. The V end lost 8 bases, the J end lost 2 bases, and 18 bases lay between the germline ends. The CDR3: CASRGGVGRNYGYTF. The CDR3 DNA is TGTGCCAGCCGGGGCGGGGTTGGGAGAAACTATGGCTACACCTTC. Together with reference TRBV2 and TRBJ1-2, the CDR3 gives the full variable domain: EPEVTQTPSHQVTQMGQEVILRCVPISNHLYFYWYRQILGQKVEFLVSFYNNEISEKSEIFDDQFSVERPDGSNFTLKIRSTKLEDSAMYFCASRGGVGRNYGYTFGSGTRLTVV.

This chain joins TRBV11-2 and TRBJ1-2, with 7 bases aligning to TRBD1. Per germline, CDR1 SGHAT and CDR2 FQNNGV. The CDR3 loop spans 15 amino acids. V lost 5 bases, J lost 0 bases, and 6 bases stayed unmatched. CDR3: CASSRGQLANYGYTF. CDR3 nucleotides: TGTGCCAGCAGCCGGGGACAGCTAGCTAACTATGGCTACACCTTC.